The 16 T cell receptor beta chains below were found in one sample sequenced in a study of blood T cell repertoires in COVID-19. Sequencing used immunoSEQ multiplex PCR; TCRdb keeps in-frame clones, though not all of them. The sample yields hundreds of thousands of clones, about 86% seen once. Sequencing was carried out using PBMCs or T cells enriched from blood (not recorded which). These receptor sequences come from a woman in her 50s who had recovered from COVID-19.

A single count supports this clone. This rearrangement joins TRBV15 to TRBJ1-1; tentatively, D is TRBD1 (6 bases). The CDR3 sequence is 15 residues long. V was cut by 8 bases and J by 4 bases, with 20 bases left in between. Germline lookup yields CDR1 LNHNV and CDR2 YYDKDF (reference sequence). The chain's CDR3 is CATGTSGQSGTEAFF. The CDR3 DNA reads as TGTGCCACCGGAACCTCCGGACAGTCGGGCACTGAAGCTTTCTTT.

J is TRBJ2-2 and V is TRBV12-3 or TRBV12-4; D is unclear. Trimming removed 7 bases from V and 4 bases from J, with 4 bases in between. The CDR3 sequence is 11 residues long. The CDR3 region is CASTLTGELFF. The CDR3 bases are TGTGCCAGCACCCTCACCGGGGAGCTGTTTTTT.

This clone appeared a few times. CDR3 nucleotide sequence: TGTGCCAGCAGCCAATCAGGGGGACCGGGTAGCTATGGCTACACCTTC. It yields the protein CASSQSGGPGSYGYTF. The chain is built from TRBV3-1 (or the pseudogene TRBV3-2) and TRBJ1-2; TRBD1 matches 7 bases. The CDR3 length is 16 residues. CDR1 is LGHDT and CDR2 is YNNKEL in the germline V gene (reference sequence). With 2 bases clipped from V and 4 bases from J, the junction kept 10 bases outside the gene matches.

The chain recombines TRBV24-1 with TRBJ1-5, with a tentative D call TRBD1 (5 bases). Between the trimmed V and J ends, which lost 4 bases and 4 bases, there was a span of 13 bases. Germline V lookup: CDR1 KGHDR, CDR2 SFDVKD. The CDR3 length is 15 residues. Written as DNA, the CDR3 is TGTGCCACCAGTGACTCAGGACACGCGAATCAGCCCCAGCATTTT. It translates to CATSDSGHANQPQHF.

The chain links TRBV4-2 to TRBJ1-5, with 7 bases fitting TRBD1. Germline V gene sequence: CDR1 LGHNA, CDR2 YNFKEQ. V trimming: 0 bases; J trimming: 6 bases; junction bases outside the gene matches: 5. This CDR3 spans 15 amino acids. CDR3 DNA: TGTGCCAGCAGCCAAGACACAGGGGTAAGTCAGCCCCAGCATTTT. Amino acids: CASSQDTGVSQPQHF.

Worth noting for this clone: Other nucleotide sequences from this sample produce the same CDR3. The chain combines TRBV28 with TRBJ1-5; 10 bases fit TRBD1. This CDR3 has 14 amino acids. From germline, CDR1 is MDHEN and CDR2 SYDVKM. The junction had 2 bases not matched to a gene; V was cut back by 5 bases and J by 4 bases. The DNA for the CDR3 is TGTGCCAGCAGTATGGGACAGGGGAATCAGCCCCAGCATTTT. As protein: CASSMGQGNQPQHF.

The chain has TRBV16 and TRBJ2-4, with D perhaps TRBD1 (6 bases). This CDR3 comprises 13 residues. V gave up 6 bases and J gave up 10 bases, with 16 bases separating them. Germline CDR1 reads KGHSY; CDR2 reads FQNENV. This CDR3 reads CASRNPGAYIQYF. The CDR3 nucleotides read TGTGCCAGCAGAAACCCAGGGGCTTATATTCAGTACTTC.

The J gene is TRBJ1-5, the V gene TRBV19, with 7 bases lining up with TRBD1. The V gene end was trimmed by 7 bases and the J gene end by 5 bases; junction bases not matched to a gene: 5. Per germline, CDR1 LNHDA and CDR2 SQIVND (reference sequence). The CDR3 sequence is 13 residues long. CDR3 loop: CASNDRAHQPQHF. Written as DNA, the CDR3 is TGTGCCAGTAATGACAGGGCTCATCAGCCCCAGCATTTT.

The chain recombines TRBV5-1 with TRBJ1-2; unclear D gene. The CDR3 runs to 14 residues. V lost 4 bases, J lost 4 bases, and 14 bases lay in between. CDR1 is SGHRS, CDR2 YFSETQ, per germline. The CDR3 is CASSPGTGTYGYTF. The DNA of the CDR3 is TGCGCCAGCAGCCCCGGCACGGGAACCTATGGCTACACCTTC.

V gene TRBV25-1 combines with J gene TRBJ1-2; perhaps TRBD1 as D (5 bases). V lost 1 base and J 4 bases, leaving 13 bases between the germline ends. The CDR3 is 15 residues long. Per the germline V gene, CDR1 is MGHDK and CDR2 is SYGVNS. The CDR3 region has the DNA TGTGCCAGCAGTGAATCCCTTCTGGGGCGCTATGGCTACACCTTC. Amino acids: CASSESLLGRYGYTF.

V is TRBV2 and J is TRBJ1-3, with D possibly matching TRBD1 (6 bases). This CDR3 contains 14 residues. The germline V and J ends were trimmed by 6 bases and 1 base, with 10 bases remaining between them. Per germline, CDR1 SNHLY and CDR2 FYNNEI. The CDR3 region has the DNA TGTGCCAGCAGACTTACAGGGTCTGGAAACACCATATATTTT. Amino acids: CASRLTGSGNTIYF.

This clone was detected only once. The chain combines TRBV29-1 with TRBJ1-5, with TRBD1 as a possible D gene (6 bases). This CDR3 is built from 13 residues. Germline CDR1 is SQVTM and CDR2 is ANQGSEA. V dropped 7 bases and J dropped 3 bases, with 13 bases sitting between them. This CDR3 is CSAIGGANQPQHF. The CDR3 DNA follows: TGCAGCGCAATAGGGGGAGCCAATCAGCCCCAGCATTTT.

The chain is built from TRBV12-2 and TRBJ2-7; the table's D call of TRBD1 was not tested on the DNA. TRBV12-2 is assigned pseudogene status. The CDR3 spans 16 residues. CDR3 region: CASRPKRDRVSYEQYF. The CDR3 DNA reads TGTGCAAGTCGCCCTAAACGAGACAGGGTTTCCTACGAGCAGTACTTC.

The chain joins TRBV10-3 to TRBJ2-3; 8 nucleotides agree with TRBD2. Germline V CDR1 and CDR2: ENHRY, SYGVKD. This CDR3 region has 18 residues. V lost 0 bases to trimming and J lost 0 bases; unmatched junction nucleotides: 8. The CDR3, as DNA: TGTGCCATCAGTGAGTCGTTCCGCGCTAGCGGGAGCACAGATACGCAGTATTTT. As protein: CAISESFRASGSTDTQYF.

The chain links TRBV7-6 to TRBJ2-2; D possibly corresponds to TRBD1 (6 bases). V lost 11 bases and J 6 bases, leaving 16 bases between the germline ends. CDR3 length: 13 amino acids. CDR1 SGHVS and CDR2 FNYEAQ come from the germline V gene. CDR3 loop: CAARTDQAGELFF. CDR3 in DNA: TGTGCCGCCCGGACAGACCAGGCCGGGGAGCTGTTTTTT.

The chain is built from TRBV5-6 and TRBJ1-2, with D unresolved. CDR3 length: 13 amino acids. Germline CDR1 reads SGHDT; CDR2 reads YYEEEE. V shed 3 bases and J shed 6 bases, with 12 bases lying between them. In nucleotides, the CDR3 is TGTGCCAGCAGCTATAAAATCAGAAATGGCTACACCTTC. Its translation is CASSYKIRNGYTF.